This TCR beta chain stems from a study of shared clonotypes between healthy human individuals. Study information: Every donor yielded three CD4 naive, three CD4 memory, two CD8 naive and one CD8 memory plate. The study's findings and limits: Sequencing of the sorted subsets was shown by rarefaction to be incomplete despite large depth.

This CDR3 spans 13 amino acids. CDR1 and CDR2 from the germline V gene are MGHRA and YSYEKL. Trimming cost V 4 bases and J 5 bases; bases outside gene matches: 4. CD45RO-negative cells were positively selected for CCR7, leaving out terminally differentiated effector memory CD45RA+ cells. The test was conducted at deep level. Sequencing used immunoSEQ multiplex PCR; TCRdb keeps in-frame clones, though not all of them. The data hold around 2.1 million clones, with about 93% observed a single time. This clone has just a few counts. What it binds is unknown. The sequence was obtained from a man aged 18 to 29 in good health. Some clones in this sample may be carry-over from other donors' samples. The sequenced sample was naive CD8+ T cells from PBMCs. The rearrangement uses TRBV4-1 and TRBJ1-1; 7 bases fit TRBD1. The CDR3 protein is CASSPQGETEAFF. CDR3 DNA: TGCGCCAGCAGCCCGCAGGGGGAAACTGAAGCTTTCTTT.